This passage covers 28 T cell receptor beta chains from one sample sequenced in a study of blood T cell repertoires in COVID-19. Produced via immunoSEQ multiplex PCR; TCRdb's table is partial and in-frame only. The profile covers tens of thousands of clones, with approximately 90% appearing a single time and about 14% taken by the ten largest. The sample comprised peripheral blood. The receptors derive from a man between 65 and 80 years old with active or convalescent COVID-19.

The CDR3 loop is CASSPDLTSGDTTGELFF. CDR3 DNA sequence: TGTGCCAGCAGTCCAGACCTAACTAGCGGGGATACCACCGGGGAGCTGTTTTTT. The chain carries TRBV6-4 and TRBJ2-2; 10 bases map to TRBD2. This CDR3 has 18 amino acids. Unmatched junction bases numbered 13, after V lost 5 bases and J lost 4 bases. Germline V gene sequence: CDR1 MRHNA, CDR2 SNTAGT.

This sequence joins TRBV21-1 and TRBJ1-5; the table's D call of TRBD1 was not tested on the DNA. TRBV21-1 is recorded as a pseudogene. The CDR3 spans 13 residues. This CDR3 is CASIIRGLRPQHF. The CDR3 DNA follows: TGTGCCAGCATTATCAGGGGGCTTAGGCCCCAGCATTTT.

This sequence joins TRBV2 and TRBJ2-1; maybe TRBD2 (7 bases). V lost 4 bases, J lost 8 bases, and 12 bases lay in between. The CDR3 has 13 amino acids. The germline gives CDR1 SNHLY, CDR2 FYNNEI. The CDR3 reads CASSGGGLDEQFF. CDR3 DNA: TGTGCCAGCAGTGGGGGGGGGCTCGATGAGCAGTTCTTC.

The genes are TRBV9 and TRBJ2-1; D not resolved. Deletions cut 0 bases from V and 7 bases from J, with 5 bases between. Germline CDR1 and CDR2: SGDLS and YYNGEE. CDR3 length: 12 amino acids. CDR3 residues: CASSVGVNEQFF. The CDR3 coding sequence is TGTGCCAGCAGCGTAGGCGTAAATGAGCAGTTCTTC.

The V call is TRBV7-9, the J call TRBJ2-5, with 10 bases that match TRBD1. This CDR3 is built from 15 residues. V was pared by 0 bases and J by 5 bases, with 3 bases of the junction left unmatched. In germline, CDR1 is SEHNR, CDR2 FQNEAQ (reference sequence). The DNA of the CDR3 is TGTGCCAGCAGCTTAGCGGGACAGGGGATGGAGACCCAGTACTTC. It specifies CASSLAGQGMETQYF.

V is TRBV7-6 and J is TRBJ2-1, with 8 nucleotides matching TRBD2. The CDR3 has 15 residues. V was clipped by 5 bases and J by 3 bases; unmatched bases: 6. Looked up from germline, CDR1 is SGHVS and CDR2 is FNYEAQ. For the CDR3, the DNA is TGTGCCAGCAGCGCGTTGGGACTAGGCTACAATGAGCAGTTCTTC. Translated, it gives CASSALGLGYNEQFF.

V usage is TRBV6-6 and J usage is TRBJ2-2; D possibly corresponds to TRBD1 (5 bases). This CDR3 is built from 12 residues. Trimming left V 7 bases short and J 7 bases short, with 10 bases between. From germline, CDR1 is MNHNY and CDR2 SVGAGI (reference sequence). In DNA form, the CDR3 reads TGTGCCAGCACAGGGTTTGGCGGGGAGCTGTTTTTT. Its translation is CASTGFGGELFF.

The V call is TRBV7-9, the J call TRBJ2-3; TRBD1 might be the D (6 bases). Trimming left V 1 base short and J 0 bases short, with 8 bases between. Germline V gene data show CDR1 as SEHNR and CDR2 as FQNEAQ (reference sequence). The CDR3 runs 15 residues. The CDR3 region is CASSLGQDSTDTQYF. The CDR3 DNA is TGTGCCAGCAGCTTAGGACAGGACAGCACAGATACGCAGTATTTT.

The chain links TRBV6-5 to TRBJ2-3, with D tentatively TRBD2 (6 bases). Germline V gene lookup returns CDR1 MNHEY and CDR2 SVGAGI. V shed 7 bases and J shed 2 bases, with 16 bases lying between them. The CDR3 has 15 amino acids. CDR3 region: CASKGGREPTDTQYF. DNA of the CDR3: TGTGCCAGCAAGGGCGGGCGGGAACCCACAGATACGCAGTATTTT.

The V call is TRBV13, the J call TRBJ2-3; 12 bases align to TRBD2. The germline CDR1 and CDR2 sequences are PRHDT and FYEKMQ (reference sequence). The CDR3 has 17 amino acids. Losses at the gene ends were 1 base for V and 2 bases for J; bases not matched to a gene: 4. For the CDR3, the DNA is TGTGCCAGCAGCTTAGATTGGACTAGCGGGGACACAGATACGCAGTATTTT. This translates into CASSLDWTSGDTDTQYF.

The gene calls are TRBV19 and TRBJ1-2; D is unclear. V lost 7 bases to trimming and J lost 4 bases, with 13 bases between them. The CDR3 sequence is 13 residues long. Germline assignment: CDR1 LNHDA and CDR2 SQIVND (reference sequence). Here the CDR3 reads CASTLGRGYGYTF. The CDR3 coding sequence is TGTGCCAGTACCCTCGGACGGGGCTATGGCTACACCTTC.

This clone was seen once. The chain joins TRBV28 to TRBJ1-2, with D uncertain. The germline V gene encodes CDR1 MDHEN and CDR2 SYDVKM. The CDR3 is 13 residues long. V shed 1 base and J shed 8 bases, with 11 bases lying between them. In DNA form, the CDR3 reads TGTGCCAGCAGTTTATCAACCCGGGGAGGCTACACCTTC. It specifies CASSLSTRGGYTF.

This clone was recorded once. The chain carries TRBV28 and TRBJ1-1; D not resolved. The CDR3 extends over 13 amino acids. Germline lookup yields CDR1 MDHEN and CDR2 SYDVKM. V dropped 3 bases and J dropped 5 bases, with 10 bases sitting between them. Written as DNA, the CDR3 is TGTGCCAGCAGTTTTAGCCGGGAGACTGAAGCTTTCTTT. Protein: CASSFSRETEAFF.

The chain combines TRBV5-5 with TRBJ1-4, with 8 positions matching TRBD1. The CDR3 is 16 amino acids. The J segment lost 8 bases and the V segment lost 0 bases, leaving 9 bases of the junction unmatched. Per germline, CDR1 SGHKS and CDR2 YYEKEE (reference sequence). The CDR3 loop reads CASSLVLGQGWEKLFF. The CDR3 bases are TGTGCCAGCAGCTTGGTACTTGGACAGGGCTGGGAAAAACTGTTTTTT.

The chain's CDR3 is CASSIGGVLNTEAFF. The CDR3 DNA reads as TGTGCCAGTAGTATCGGTGGAGTTCTGAACACTGAAGCTTTCTTT. The chain links TRBV19 to TRBJ1-1; D is unclear. CDR1 LNHDA and CDR2 SQIVND come from the germline V gene (reference sequence). This CDR3 is 15 amino acids long. V lost 3 bases to trimming and J lost 0 bases, with 11 bases between them.

The chain carries TRBV5-1 and TRBJ2-4, with D hard to call. V was cut by 4 bases and J by 6 bases, with 17 bases left in between. Germline CDR1 SGHRS, CDR2 YFSETQ. The CDR3 has 15 residues. CDR3 sequence: CASSPKLGLRNIQYF. CDR3 nucleotides: TGCGCCAGCAGCCCCAAGCTGGGCCTACGAAACATTCAGTACTTC. Together with reference TRBV5-1 and TRBJ2-4, the CDR3 gives the full variable domain: KAGVTQTPRYLIKTRGQQVTLSCSPISGHRSVSWYQQTPGQGLQFLFEYFSETQRNKGNFPGRFSGRQFSNSRSEMNVSTLELGDSALYLCASSPKLGLRNIQYFGAGTRLSVL.

The chain links TRBV6-5 to TRBJ1-3; 7 bases line up with TRBD1. J lost 4 bases, V lost 7 bases, and 7 bases had no gene match. This CDR3 comprises 14 residues. Per germline, CDR1 MNHEY and CDR2 SVGAGI. The CDR3 bases are TGTGCCAGCACCACTCCGGGACAGGGAAACACCATATATTTT. It codes for CASTTPGQGNTIYF.

The chain couples TRBV19 to TRBJ2-2; no clear D gene. Germline assignment: CDR1 LNHDA and CDR2 SQIVND (reference sequence). V was trimmed by 5 bases and J by 1 base, leaving 8 bases between them. The CDR3 runs to 14 residues. The CDR3 reads CASSAPGNTGELFF. CDR3 coding DNA: TGTGCCAGTAGTGCCCCGGGGAACACCGGGGAGCTGTTTTTT. Full variable domain (missing parts from reference TRBV19 and TRBJ2-2): DGGITQSPKYLFRKEGQNVTLSCEQNLNHDAMYWYRQDPGQGLRLIYYSQIVNDFQKGDIAEGYSVSREKKESFPLTVTSAQKNPTAFYLCASSAPGNTGELFFGEGSRLTVL.

The V call is TRBV7-2, the J call TRBJ1-2; 7 bases are shared with TRBD1. The V gene end was trimmed by 2 bases and the J gene end by 5 bases; junction bases not matched to a gene: 11. This CDR3 has 16 amino acids. Germline V CDR1 and CDR2: SGHTA, FQGNSA. The CDR3 loop reads CASSLSTGARWYGYTF. For the CDR3, the DNA is TGTGCCAGCAGCTTATCCACAGGGGCTCGGTGGTATGGCTACACCTTC.

This rearrangement joins TRBV6-5 to TRBJ1-1; TRBD1 might be the D (5 bases). The CDR3 is 14 amino acids. The V end lost 2 bases, the J end lost 2 bases, and 9 bases lay between the germline ends. From germline, CDR1 is MNHEY and CDR2 SVGAGI. The CDR3 sequence is CASSYTQGNTEAFF. CDR3 coding DNA: TGTGCCAGCAGTTACACCCAGGGCAACACTGAAGCTTTCTTT.

A single count supports this clone. The chain recombines TRBV28 with TRBJ1-2; maybe TRBD1 (5 bases). V lost 11 bases and J 3 bases, leaving 13 bases between the germline ends. Germline V gene data show CDR1 as MDHEN and CDR2 as SYDVKM. This CDR3 is 12 amino acids long. The CDR3 bases are TGTGCCGTTCAAACAGGACACTATGGCTACACCTTC. Translation: CAVQTGHYGYTF.

The V gene is TRBV3-1 (or the pseudogene TRBV3-2), the J gene TRBJ2-1; maybe TRBD1 (6 bases). There are 15 residues in the CDR3. Germline V lookup: CDR1 LGHDT, CDR2 YNNKEL (reference sequence). V dropped 3 bases and J dropped 0 bases, with 9 bases sitting between them. The DNA of the CDR3 is TGTGCCAGCAGCCATAGGGGGAGCTCCTACAATGAGCAGTTCTTC. Translating gives CASSHRGSSYNEQFF.

The CDR3 spells CASSLTASGYEQYF. CDR3 DNA sequence: TGTGCCAGCAGTTTAACGGCTAGCGGGTACGAGCAGTACTTC. The chain uses TRBV27 and TRBJ2-7, with TRBD2 identical over 8 bases. Germline CDR1 MNHEY, CDR2 SMNVEV (reference sequence). V dropped 2 bases and J dropped 4; count of bases not matched to a gene: 4. The CDR3 has 14 residues.

The chain employs TRBV7-3 and TRBJ1-2; 7 nucleotides match TRBD1. The CDR3 totals 15 residues. Unmatched junction bases numbered 9, after V lost 2 bases and J lost 6 bases. CDR1 and CDR2 from the germline V gene are SGHTA and FQGTGA. CDR3 bases: TGTGCCAGCAGCTTAGCAGGGGGAGTTTATGATGGCTACACCTTC. This codes for CASSLAGGVYDGYTF.

V usage is TRBV16 and J usage is TRBJ2-1; TRBD2 might be the D (7 bases). Germline V gene lookup returns CDR1 KGHSY and CDR2 FQNENV. The CDR3 contains 13 residues. The germline V and J ends were trimmed by 2 bases and 10 bases, with 12 bases remaining between them. CDR3 DNA: TGTGCCAGCAGCCAAAGGGGGGGCGGCGAGCAGTTCTTC. Its protein is CASSQRGGGEQFF. Drawing the rest from reference TRBV16 and TRBJ2-1, the complete variable domain is GEEVAQTPKHLVRGEGQKAKLYCAPIKGHSYVFWYQQVLKNEFKFLISFQNENVFDETGMPKERFSAKCLPNSPCSLEIQATKLEDSAVYFCASSQRGGGEQFFGPGTRLTVL.

V usage is TRBV7-9 and J usage is TRBJ2-2; D unclear. V dropped 0 bases and J dropped 7 bases, with 9 bases sitting between them. Looked up from germline, CDR1 is SEHNR and CDR2 is FQNEAQ (reference sequence). This CDR3 comprises 14 residues. The CDR3 DNA reads TGTGCCAGCAGCTTAGCTCCCGCCGGCGGGGAGCTGTTTTTT. Residues: CASSLAPAGGELFF.

J is TRBJ2-1 and V is TRBV7-3, with a weak D call TRBD2 (6 bases). Germline-derived CDR1 and CDR2 are SGHTA and FQGTGA. This CDR3 spans 15 amino acids. Trimming removed 5 bases at V and 0 bases at J, with 11 bases between. The CDR3 here is CASSAGPSSYNEQFF. The CDR3 nucleotides are TGTGCCAGCAGCGCGGGGCCGAGCTCCTACAATGAGCAGTTCTTC.

The chain carries TRBV28 and TRBJ1-2; no clear D gene. Trimming pared 1 base from V and 8 bases from J, leaving 8 bases between. Germline CDR1 is MDHEN and CDR2 is SYDVKM. This CDR3 spans 12 amino acids. The CDR3 coding sequence is TGTGCCAGCAGTTTATACACTATGGGCTACACCTTC. Amino acid sequence: CASSLYTMGYTF.